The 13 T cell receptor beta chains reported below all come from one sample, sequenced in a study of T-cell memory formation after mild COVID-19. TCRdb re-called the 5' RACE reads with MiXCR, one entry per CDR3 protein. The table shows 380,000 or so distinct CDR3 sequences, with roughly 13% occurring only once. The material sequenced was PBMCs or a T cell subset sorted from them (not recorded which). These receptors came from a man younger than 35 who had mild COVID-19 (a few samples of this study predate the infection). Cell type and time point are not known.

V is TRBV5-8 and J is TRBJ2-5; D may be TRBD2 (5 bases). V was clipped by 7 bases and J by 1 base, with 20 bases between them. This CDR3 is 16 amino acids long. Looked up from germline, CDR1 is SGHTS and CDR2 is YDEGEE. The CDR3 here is CASAVRPTILQETQYF. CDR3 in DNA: TGTGCCAGCGCCGTCCGCCCGACTATCCTCCAAGAGACCCAGTACTTC.

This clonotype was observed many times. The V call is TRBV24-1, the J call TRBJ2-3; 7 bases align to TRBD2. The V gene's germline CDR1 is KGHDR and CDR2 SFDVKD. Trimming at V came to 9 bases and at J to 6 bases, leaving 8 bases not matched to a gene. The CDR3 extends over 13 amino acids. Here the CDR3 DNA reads TGTGCCACCGCCGGGACTACCGGGGATACGCAGTATTTT. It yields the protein CATAGTTGDTQYF.

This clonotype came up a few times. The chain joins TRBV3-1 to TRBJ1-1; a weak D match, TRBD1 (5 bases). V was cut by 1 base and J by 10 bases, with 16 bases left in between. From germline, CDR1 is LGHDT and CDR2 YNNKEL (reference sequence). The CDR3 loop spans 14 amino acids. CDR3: CASSQGEAGPGAFF. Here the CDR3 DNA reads TGTGCCAGCAGCCAAGGAGAGGCAGGGCCCGGAGCTTTCTTT.

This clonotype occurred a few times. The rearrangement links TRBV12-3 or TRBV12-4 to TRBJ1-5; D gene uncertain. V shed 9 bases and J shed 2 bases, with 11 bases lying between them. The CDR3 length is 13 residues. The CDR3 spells CASAGNGNQPQHF. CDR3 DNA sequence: TGTGCCAGTGCGGGAAATGGCAATCAGCCCCAGCATTTT.

This chain's CDR3 is CATSDLHTLPRSYEQYV. Written as DNA, the CDR3 is TGTGCCACCAGTGACCTCCACACTTTACCCCGCTCCTACGAGCAGTACGTC. This chain joins TRBV24-1 and TRBJ2-7; D ambiguous. This CDR3 comprises 17 residues. Germline V gives CDR1 KGHDR, CDR2 SFDVKD. The V and J ends lost 4 bases and 0 bases respectively, with 18 bases between them.

This CDR3 reads CSAAATGSNQPQHF. CDR3 sequence (DNA): TGCAGTGCCGCGGCTACAGGGAGCAATCAGCCCCAGCATTTT. The chain links TRBV20-1 to TRBJ1-5, with D perhaps matching TRBD1 (6 bases). Germline CDR1 DFQATT, CDR2 SNEGSKA (reference sequence). The length of the CDR3 is 14 residues. V gave up 6 bases and J gave up 1 base, with 13 bases separating them.

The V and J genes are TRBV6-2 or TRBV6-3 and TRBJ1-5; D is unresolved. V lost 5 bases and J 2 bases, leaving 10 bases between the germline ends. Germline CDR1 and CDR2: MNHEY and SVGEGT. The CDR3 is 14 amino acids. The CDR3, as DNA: TGTGCCAGCAGTCTATACAGCGGCAATCAGCCCCAGCATTTT. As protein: CASSLYSGNQPQHF.

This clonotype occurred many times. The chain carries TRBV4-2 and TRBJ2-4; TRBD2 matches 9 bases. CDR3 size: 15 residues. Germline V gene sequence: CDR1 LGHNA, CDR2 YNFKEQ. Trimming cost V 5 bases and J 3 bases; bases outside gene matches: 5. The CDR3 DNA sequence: TGTGCCAGCAGCTCAGCGGGGGGTTACAAAAACATTCAGTACTTC. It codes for CASSSAGGYKNIQYF.

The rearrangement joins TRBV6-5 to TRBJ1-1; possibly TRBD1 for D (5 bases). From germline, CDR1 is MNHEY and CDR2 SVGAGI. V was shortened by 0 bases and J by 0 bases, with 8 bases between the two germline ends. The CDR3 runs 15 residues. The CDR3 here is CASSYSGVLNTEAFF. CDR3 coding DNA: TGTGCCAGCAGTTACTCGGGGGTCCTGAACACTGAAGCTTTCTTT.

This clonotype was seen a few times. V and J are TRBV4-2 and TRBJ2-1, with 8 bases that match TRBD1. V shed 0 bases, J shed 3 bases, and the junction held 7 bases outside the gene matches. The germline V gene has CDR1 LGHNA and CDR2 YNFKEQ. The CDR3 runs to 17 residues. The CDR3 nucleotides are TGTGCCAGCAGCCAAGATGCGGCCGGACAGGGCTACAATGAGCAGTTCTTC. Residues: CASSQDAAGQGYNEQFF.

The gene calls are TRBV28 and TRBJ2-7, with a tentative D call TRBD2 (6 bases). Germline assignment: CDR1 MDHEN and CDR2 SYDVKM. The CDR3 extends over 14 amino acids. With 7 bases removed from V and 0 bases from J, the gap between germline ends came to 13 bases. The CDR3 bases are TGTGCCAGCATTAGGACGGGACTCTCCTACGAGCAGTACTTC. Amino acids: CASIRTGLSYEQYF.

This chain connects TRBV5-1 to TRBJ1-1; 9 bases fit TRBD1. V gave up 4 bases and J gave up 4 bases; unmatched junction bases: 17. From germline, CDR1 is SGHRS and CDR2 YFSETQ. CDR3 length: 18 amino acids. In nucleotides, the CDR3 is TGCGCCAGCAGCCTGTGGGGACAGGGAAAGGGAGGACTCACTGAAGCTTTCTTT. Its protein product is CASSLWGQGKGGLTEAFF.

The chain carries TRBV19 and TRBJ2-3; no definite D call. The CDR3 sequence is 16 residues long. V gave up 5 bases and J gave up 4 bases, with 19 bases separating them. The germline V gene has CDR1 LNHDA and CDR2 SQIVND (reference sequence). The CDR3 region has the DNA TGTGCCAGTAGTGTTGTTGAAGGGTATGACGCAGATACGCAGTATTTT. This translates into CASSVVEGYDADTQYF. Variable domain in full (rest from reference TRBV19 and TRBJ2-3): DGGITQSPKYLFRKEGQNVTLSCEQNLNHDAMYWYRQDPGQGLRLIYYSQIVNDFQKGDIAEGYSVSREKKESFPLTVTSAQKNPTAFYLCASSVVEGYDADTQYFGPGTRLTVL.